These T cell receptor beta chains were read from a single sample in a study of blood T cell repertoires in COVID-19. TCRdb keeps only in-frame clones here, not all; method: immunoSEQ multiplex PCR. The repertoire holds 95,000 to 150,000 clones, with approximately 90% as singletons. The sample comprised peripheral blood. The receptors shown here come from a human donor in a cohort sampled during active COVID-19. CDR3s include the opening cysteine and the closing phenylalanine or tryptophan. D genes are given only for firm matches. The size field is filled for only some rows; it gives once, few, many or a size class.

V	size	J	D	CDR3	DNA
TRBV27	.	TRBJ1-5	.	CASSTDSNNQPQHF	TGTGCCAGCAGTACCGACAGTAACAATCAGCCCCAGCATTTT
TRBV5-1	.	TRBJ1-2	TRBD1	CASSSHHSDRAVYGYTF	TGCGCCAGCAGCTCCCACCACTCGGACAGGGCCGTCTATGGCTACACCTTC
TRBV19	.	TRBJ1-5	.	CASRNREVNQPQHF	TGTGCCAGTAGAAACAGGGAAGTGAATCAGCCCCAGCATTTT
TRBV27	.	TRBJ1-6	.	CASSLIRGYNSPLHF	TGTGCCAGCAGTTTAATTAGGGGGTATAATTCACCCCTCCACTTT
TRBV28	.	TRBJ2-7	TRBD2	CASSPTSGRGVYEQYF	TGTGCCAGCAGTCCGACCTCCGGGAGGGGAGTCTACGAGCAGTACTTC
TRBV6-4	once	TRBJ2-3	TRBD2	CASSDTSGRNTDTQYF	TGTGCCAGCAGTGACACCAGCGGGAGGAACACAGATACGCAGTATTTT
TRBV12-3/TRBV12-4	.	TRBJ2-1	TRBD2	CASSSGLASEQFF	TGTGCCAGCAGTTCCGGACTAGCGAGTGAGCAGTTCTTC
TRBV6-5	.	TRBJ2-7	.	CATRHRERHEQYF	TGTGCCACCCGGCACAGGGAACGGCACGAGCAGTACTTC
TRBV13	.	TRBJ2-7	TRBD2	CASSPGTSGRFSREQYF	TGTGCCAGCAGCCCTGGGACTAGCGGGAGGTTCTCAAGAGAGCAGTACTTC
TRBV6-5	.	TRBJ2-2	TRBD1	CAGRGTGYTGELFF	TGTGCCGGGAGGGGGACAGGGTACACCGGGGAGCTGTTTTTT
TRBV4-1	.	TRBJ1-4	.	CASSQEDNRVYEKLFF	TGCGCCAGCAGCCAAGAAGATAATCGGGTCTACGAAAAACTGTTTTTT